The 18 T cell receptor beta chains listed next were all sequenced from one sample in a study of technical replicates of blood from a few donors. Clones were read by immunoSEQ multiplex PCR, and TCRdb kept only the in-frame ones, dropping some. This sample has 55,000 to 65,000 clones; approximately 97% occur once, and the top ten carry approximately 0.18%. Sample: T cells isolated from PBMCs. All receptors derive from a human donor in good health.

CDR3 amino acids: CASSQELNGETQYF. The CDR3 DNA sequence: TGTGCCAGCAGCCAAGAACTAAACGGGGAGACCCAGTACTTC. The chain uses TRBV4-2 and TRBJ2-5; D remains unclear. The germline V gene has CDR1 LGHNA and CDR2 YNFKEQ. CDR3 size: 14 residues. V lost 0 bases to trimming and J lost 5 bases, with 10 bases between them.

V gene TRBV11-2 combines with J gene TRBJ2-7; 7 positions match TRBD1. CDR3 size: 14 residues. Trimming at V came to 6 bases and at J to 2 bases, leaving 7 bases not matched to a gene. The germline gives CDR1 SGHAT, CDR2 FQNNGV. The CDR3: CASSISTGTYEQYF. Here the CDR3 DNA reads TGTGCCAGCAGTATATCGACAGGGACCTACGAGCAGTACTTC.

The CDR3 DNA is TGTGCCAGCAGCCAAACCGGGACAGGGGATGAAAAACTGTTTTTT. Its translation: CASSQTGTGDEKLFF. V and J are TRBV14 and TRBJ1-4, with TRBD1 identical over 10 bases. This CDR3 has 15 residues. V shed 2 bases and J 6 bases; nucleotides not matched to a gene: 3. Germline V CDR1 and CDR2: SGHDN, FVKESK.

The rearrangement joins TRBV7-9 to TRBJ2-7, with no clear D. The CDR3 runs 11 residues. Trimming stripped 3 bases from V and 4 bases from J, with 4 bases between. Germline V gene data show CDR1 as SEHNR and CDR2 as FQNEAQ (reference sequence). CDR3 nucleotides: TGTGCCAGCAGCTTGGAGTACGAGCAGTACTTC. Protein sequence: CASSLEYEQYF. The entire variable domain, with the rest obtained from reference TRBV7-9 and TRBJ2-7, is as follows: DTGVSQNPRHKITKRGQNVTFRCDPISEHNRLYWYRQTLGQGPEFLTYFQNEAQLEKSRLLSDRFSAERPKGSFSTLEIQRTEQGDSAMYLCASSLEYEQYFGPGTRLTVT.

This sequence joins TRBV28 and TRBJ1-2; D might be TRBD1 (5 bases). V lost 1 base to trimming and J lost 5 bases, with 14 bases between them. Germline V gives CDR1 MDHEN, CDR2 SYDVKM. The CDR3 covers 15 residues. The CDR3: CASSLSGDPMYGYTF. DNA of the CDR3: TGTGCCAGCAGTTTATCGGGGGATCCGATGTATGGCTACACCTTC.

The CDR3 DNA is TGTGCCAGCAGTCCTACTGGGGCGTCTGAAGCTTTCTTT. It encodes CASSPTGASEAFF. The chain links TRBV5-4 to TRBJ1-1, with D maybe TRBD1 (5 bases). The V end was cut by 5 bases, the J end by 6 bases, with 14 bases between. Germline CDR1 is SGHNT and CDR2 is YYREEE (reference sequence). The CDR3 runs 13 residues.

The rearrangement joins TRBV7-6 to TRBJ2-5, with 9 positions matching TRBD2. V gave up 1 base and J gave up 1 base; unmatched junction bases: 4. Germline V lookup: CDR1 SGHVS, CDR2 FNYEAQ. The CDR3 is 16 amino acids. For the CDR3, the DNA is TGTGCCAGCAGCTTAGGGCCTAGCGGGGCCCAAGAGACCCAGTACTTC. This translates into CASSLGPSGAQETQYF.

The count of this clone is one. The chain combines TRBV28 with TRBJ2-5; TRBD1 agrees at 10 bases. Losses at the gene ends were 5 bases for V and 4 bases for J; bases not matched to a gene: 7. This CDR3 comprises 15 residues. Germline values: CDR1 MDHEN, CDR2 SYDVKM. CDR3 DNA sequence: TGTGCCAGCAGTCCGGGACAGGGGATGTTAGAGACCCAGTACTTC. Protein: CASSPGQGMLETQYF.

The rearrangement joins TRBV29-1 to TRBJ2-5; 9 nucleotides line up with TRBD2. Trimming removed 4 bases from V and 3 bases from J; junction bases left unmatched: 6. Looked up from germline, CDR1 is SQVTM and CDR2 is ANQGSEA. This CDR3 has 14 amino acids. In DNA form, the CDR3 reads TGCAGCGTTGCGGTAGCGGGAGTTGAAGAGACCCAGTACTTC. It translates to CSVAVAGVEETQYF. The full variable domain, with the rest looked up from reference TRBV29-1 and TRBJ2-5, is SAVISQKPSRDICQRGTSLTIQCQVDSQVTMMFWYRQQPGQSLTLIATANQGSEATYESGFVIDKFPISRPNLTFSTLTVSNMSPEDSSIYLCSVAVAGVEETQYFGPGTRLLVL.

The chain's CDR3 is CASTDGGLTGGTIYF. The CDR3 bases are TGTGCCAGCACCGATGGCGGCCTGACGGGGGGCACCATATATTTT. The rearrangement joins TRBV5-6 to TRBJ1-3, with a tentative D call TRBD1 (5 bases). V was shortened by 6 bases and J by 9 bases, with 22 bases between the two germline ends. Germline CDR1 is SGHDT and CDR2 is YYEEEE. The CDR3 is 15 amino acids. Full variable domain (missing parts from reference TRBV5-6 and TRBJ1-3): DAGVTQSPTHLIKTRGQQVTLRCSPKSGHDTVSWYQQALGQGPQFIFQYYEEEERQRGNFPDRFSGHQFPNYSSELNVNALLLGDSALYLCASTDGGLTGGTIYFGEGSWLTVV.

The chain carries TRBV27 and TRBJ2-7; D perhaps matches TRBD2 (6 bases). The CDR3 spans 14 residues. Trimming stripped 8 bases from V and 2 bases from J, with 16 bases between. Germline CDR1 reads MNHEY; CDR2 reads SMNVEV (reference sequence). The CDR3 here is CASSSGGWPYEQYF. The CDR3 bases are TGTGCCAGCTCGAGCGGAGGGTGGCCCTACGAGCAGTACTTC.

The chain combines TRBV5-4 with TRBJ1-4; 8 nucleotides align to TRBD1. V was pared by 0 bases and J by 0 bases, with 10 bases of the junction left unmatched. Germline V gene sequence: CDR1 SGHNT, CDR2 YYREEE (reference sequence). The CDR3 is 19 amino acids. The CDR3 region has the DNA TGTGCCAGCAGCTTGGAGACAGGGGACGGAGGAGCAACTAATGAAAAACTGTTTTTT. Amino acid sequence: CASSLETGDGGATNEKLFF.

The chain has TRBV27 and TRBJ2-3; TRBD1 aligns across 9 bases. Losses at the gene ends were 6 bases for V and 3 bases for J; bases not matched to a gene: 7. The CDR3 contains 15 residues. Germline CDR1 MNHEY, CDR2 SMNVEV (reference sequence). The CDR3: CASSPGQGRTDTQYF. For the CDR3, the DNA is TGTGCCAGCAGCCCGGGACAGGGAAGGACAGATACGCAGTATTTT.

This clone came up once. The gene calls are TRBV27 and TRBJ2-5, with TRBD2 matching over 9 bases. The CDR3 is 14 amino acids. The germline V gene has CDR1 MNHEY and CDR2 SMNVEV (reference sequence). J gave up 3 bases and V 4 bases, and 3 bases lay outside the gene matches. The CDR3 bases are TGTGCCAGCAGTTGGACTAGCGAGGAAGAGACCCAGTACTTC. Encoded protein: CASSWTSEEETQYF.

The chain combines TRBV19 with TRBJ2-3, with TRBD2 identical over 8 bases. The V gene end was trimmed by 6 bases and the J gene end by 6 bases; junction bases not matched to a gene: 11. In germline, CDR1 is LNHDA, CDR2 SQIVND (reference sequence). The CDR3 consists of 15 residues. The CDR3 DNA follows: TGTGCCAGTAGCTCCTTGACTAGCGTCGGGGATACGCAGTATTTT. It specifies CASSSLTSVGDTQYF.

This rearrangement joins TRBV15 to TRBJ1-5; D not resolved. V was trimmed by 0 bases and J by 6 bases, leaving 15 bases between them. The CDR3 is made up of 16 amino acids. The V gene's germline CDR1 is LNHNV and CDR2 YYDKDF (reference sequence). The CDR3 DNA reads TGTGCCACCAGCAGAGATTCCGGAGGGTTCCGTCAGCCCCAGCATTTT. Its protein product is CATSRDSGGFRQPQHF.

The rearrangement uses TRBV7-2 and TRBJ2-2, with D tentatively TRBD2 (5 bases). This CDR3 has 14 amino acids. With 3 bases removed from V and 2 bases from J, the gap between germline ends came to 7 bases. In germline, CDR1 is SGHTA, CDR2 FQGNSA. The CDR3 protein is CASSLRLNTGELFF. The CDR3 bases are TGTGCCAGCAGCTTGAGACTAAACACCGGGGAGCTGTTTTTT.

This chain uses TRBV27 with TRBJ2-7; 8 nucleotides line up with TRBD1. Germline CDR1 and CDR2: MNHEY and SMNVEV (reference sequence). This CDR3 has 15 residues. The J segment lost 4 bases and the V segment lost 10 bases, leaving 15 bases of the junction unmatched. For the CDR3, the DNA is TGTGCCACCGGCAGCCAACAGGGGGTGGCATACGAGCAGTACTTC. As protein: CATGSQQGVAYEQYF.